This TCR beta chain derives from a study of siplizumab effects on memory and regulatory T cells. This table comes from immunoSEQ multiplex PCR, and its TCRdb copy is limited to in-frame clones, with some not included. Of 98,000 or so clones in the sample, over 90% are singletons; the top ten hold about 0.62%. Regarding the study as a whole: On average, less than 75% of mappable alloreactive CD4+ clones were Treg-derived under siplizumab, against about 25% in controls. Memory cells seemed less diverse than naive T cells, which also seemed major contributors to the alloresponse. Few alloreactive clones mapped to unstimulated subsets. In roughly 75-97% of proliferating CD4+ or CD8+ clones, a naive or memory phenotype could not be assigned.

Looked up from germline, CDR1 is SGHVS and CDR2 is FQNEAQ. This CDR3 is 11 amino acids long. V was cut by 3 bases and J by 6 bases, with 6 bases left in between. This clone occurred once. The antigen is unknown. The sequence derives from a human donor in good health. The specimen sequenced was Tregs sorted from blood. The chain employs TRBV7-8 and TRBJ2-7, with D tentatively TRBD1 (5 bases). The CDR3 loop is CASSLGPEQYF. In DNA form, the CDR3 reads TGTGCCAGCAGCTTGGGGCCCGAGCAGTACTTC.